A selection of T cell receptor beta chains follows, all from one sample in a study of metastatic and nonmetastatic thyroid tumors. Using MiXCR, TCRdb reanalyzed the PCR reads. The repertoire includes about 31,000 clones, approximately 19% of them detected once, and about 20% sits in the top ten. The sample comprised blood. The receptors were gathered from a female donor with papillary thyroid cancer or a benign thyroid nodule (not recorded which). Some clones in this sample may be carry-over from other donors' samples. Both conserved end residues are part of each CDR3. A D gene is named only where the DNA matches it firmly. Some rows have no size entry. The others give once, few or many, or a class for an expanded clone.

j_call clone_size v_call d_call cdr3_length cdr3_aa cdr3_nt
TRBJ2-2 many TRBV5-1 . 15 CASSPKTGNTGELFF TGCGCCAGCAGCCCTAAGACAGGGAACACCGGGGAGCTGTTTTTT
TRBJ1-4 many TRBV19 . 19 CASSIASFAVFATNEKLFF TGTGCCAGTAGTATAGCCTCCTTCGCAGTCTTTGCAACTAATGAAAAACTGTTTTTT
TRBJ1-5 many TRBV3-1 . 14 CASSPSDSNQPQHF TGTGCCAGCAGCCCTTCAGATAGCAATCAGCCCCAGCATTTT
TRBJ1-1 many TRBV13 . 11 CASSTTGEAFF TGTGCCAGCAGCACAACAGGGGAAGCTTTCTTT
TRBJ2-7 . TRBV12-3/TRBV12-4 TRBD2 14 CASSFSGSLGEQYF TGTGCCAGCAGTTTTAGCGGGAGTCTAGGCGAGCAGTACTTC
TRBJ1-1 few TRBV28 . 14 CASSPAEVHTEAFF TGTGCCAGCAGCCCCGCGGAGGTTCACACTGAAGCTTTCTTT
TRBJ2-5 many TRBV6-1 . 14 CASSDARYQETQYF TGTGCCAGCAGTGACGCCCGGTACCAAGAGACCCAGTACTTC
TRBJ1-3 . TRBV7-2 . 15 CASSQEGFSGNTIYF TGTGCCAGCAGCCAGGAAGGTTTCTCTGGAAACACCATATATTTT
TRBJ1-1 . TRBV20-1 . 13 CSATRELNTEAFF TGCAGTGCCACCAGGGAACTTAACACTGAAGCTTTCTTT
TRBJ1-2 . TRBV6-1 . 12 CTRSPGSYGYTF TGTACCCGCAGCCCCGGGAGTTATGGCTACACCTTC
TRBJ2-1 few TRBV12-3/TRBV12-4 . 13 CASSLMGYNEQFF TGTGCCAGCAGTTTAATGGGCTACAATGAGCAGTTCTTC
TRBJ1-4 many TRBV14 . 16 CASSPLERASDEKLFF TGTGCCAGCAGTCCCCTTGAGAGGGCGTCGGACGAAAAACTGTTTTTT
TRBJ2-7 . TRBV6-1 . 11 CASSPRGEQYF TGTGCCAGCAGCCCACGGGGCGAGCAGTACTTC
TRBJ2-3 many TRBV25-1 . 13 CASSEVFTDTQYF TGTGCCAGCAGTGAAGTCTTCACAGATACGCAGTATTTT
TRBJ2-7 many TRBV7-9 . 14 CASRAVEGGGEQYF TGTGCCAGCAGGGCCGTGGAAGGGGGAGGCGAGCAGTACTTC
TRBJ1-2 few TRBV6-5 . 14 CASSYSGNNYGYTF TGTGCCAGCAGTTACTCGGGCAACAACTATGGCTACACCTTC
TRBJ2-5 . TRBV6-1 . 13 CASRPGLQETQYF TGTGCCAGCAGACCCGGACTGCAAGAGACCCAGTACTTC
TRBJ1-5 . TRBV20-1 . 13 CSASLSPNQPQHF TGCAGTGCTAGTCTCAGTCCAAATCAGCCCCAGCATTTT
TRBJ2-7 many TRBV11-2 . 15 CASSLERQAINEQYF TGTGCCAGCAGCTTAGAAAGACAGGCAATAAACGAGCAGTACTTC
TRBJ1-1 many TRBV6-2/TRBV6-3 TRBD1 12 CASSSGTAEAFF TGTGCCAGCAGTTCCGGGACAGCTGAAGCTTTCTTT
TRBJ1-3 few TRBV28 . 16 CASSAPKTVSGNTIYF TGTGCCAGCAGCGCACCGAAGACAGTCTCTGGAAACACCATATATTTT
TRBJ2-1 medium-sized TRBV6-1 . 14 CASKSGQSYNEQFF TGTGCCAGCAAATCGGGGCAGTCCTACAATGAGCAGTTCTTC
TRBJ1-1 many TRBV4-3 . 14 CASSQDQGNTEAFF TGCGCCAGCAGCCAAGATCAGGGGAACACTGAAGCTTTCTTT
TRBJ2-7 . TRBV6-1 . 15 CASTPKYEASYEQYF TGTGCCAGCACTCCTAAATATGAGGCATCCTACGAGCAGTACTTC
TRBJ2-7 . TRBV15 TRBD2 18 CATSRGDPLRGRDYEQYF TGTGCCACCAGCAGAGGTGACCCCCTCCGCGGGAGGGACTACGAGCAGTACTTC
TRBJ1-5 . TRBV30 . 12 CAWSPGVQPQHF TGTGCCTGGAGCCCAGGGGTTCAGCCCCAGCATTTT
TRBJ1-2 many TRBV9 . 13 CASSPRANYGYTF TGTGCCAGCAGCCCCAGGGCCAACTATGGCTACACCTTC
TRBJ2-1 . TRBV11-2 TRBD2 15 CASSSGLAGVTEQFF TGTGCCAGCAGCTCAGGACTAGCGGGAGTTACTGAGCAGTTCTTC
TRBJ1-2 . TRBV30 . 17 CAWSWRTGRISSYGYTF TGTGCCTGGAGTTGGCGTACAGGGCGGATCTCGTCTTATGGCTACACCTTC
TRBJ2-7 many TRBV10-3 . 11 CAIRGAYEQYF TGTGCCATCAGGGGAGCATACGAGCAGTACTTC
TRBJ1-2 many TRBV7-2 TRBD1 13 CASSRGTGYGYTF TGTGCCAGCAGCCGAGGGACAGGATACGGCTACACCTTC
TRBJ2-7 many TRBV11-2 TRBD2 15 CASSLGRGGLNEQYF TGTGCCAGCAGCTTAGGGCGGGGGGGCCTCAACGAGCAGTACTTC
TRBJ2-4 many TRBV11-2 . 13 CASSLDSGTIQYF TGTGCCAGCAGCTTAGATTCAGGGACCATTCAGTACTTC
TRBJ1-5 . TRBV6-1 . 14 CASMAGLSNQPQHF TGTGCCAGCATGGCAGGGTTAAGCAATCAGCCCCAGCATTTT
TRBJ1-6 few TRBV6-1 . 13 CASRLPHNSPLHF TGTGCCAGCAGACTCCCGCATAATTCACCCCTCCACTTT
TRBJ1-1 many TRBV20-1 TRBD1 13 CSASKTGGTEAFF TGCAGTGCTAGCAAGACAGGGGGCACTGAAGCTTTCTTT
TRBJ1-1 few TRBV12-3/TRBV12-4 TRBD1 16 CASSFYRGFMNTEAFF TGTGCCAGCAGTTTTTACAGGGGGTTCATGAACACTGAAGCTTTCTTT
TRBJ1-4 . TRBV27 . 14 CASSRGLSNEKLFF TGTGCCAGCAGTCGAGGACTCTCTAATGAAAAACTGTTTTTT
TRBJ2-5 few TRBV6-1 . 16 CASSGENRAIQETQYF TGTGCCAGCAGTGGGGAGAACAGGGCGATCCAAGAGACCCAGTACTTC
TRBJ1-1 . TRBV6-4 . 14 CASSQDRSYTEAFF TGTGCCAGCAGTCAAGACAGGAGTTACACTGAAGCTTTCTTT
TRBJ1-6 few TRBV6-1 . 14 CASSAGPYNSPLHF TGTGCCAGCAGCGCAGGACCCTATAATTCACCCCTCCACTTT
TRBJ1-4 many TRBV4-3 . 14 CASSSMGLDEKLFF TGCGCCAGCAGCTCTATGGGATTGGATGAAAAACTGTTTTTT
TRBJ2-3 many TRBV12-5 . 17 CASGLVRGGVTTDTQYF TGTGCTAGTGGTTTGGTACGGGGCGGGGTGACCACAGATACGCAGTATTTT
TRBJ2-2 many TRBV19 . 16 CASSIVGGMGTGELFF TGTGCCAGTAGTATTGTCGGGGGAATGGGCACCGGGGAGCTGTTTTTT